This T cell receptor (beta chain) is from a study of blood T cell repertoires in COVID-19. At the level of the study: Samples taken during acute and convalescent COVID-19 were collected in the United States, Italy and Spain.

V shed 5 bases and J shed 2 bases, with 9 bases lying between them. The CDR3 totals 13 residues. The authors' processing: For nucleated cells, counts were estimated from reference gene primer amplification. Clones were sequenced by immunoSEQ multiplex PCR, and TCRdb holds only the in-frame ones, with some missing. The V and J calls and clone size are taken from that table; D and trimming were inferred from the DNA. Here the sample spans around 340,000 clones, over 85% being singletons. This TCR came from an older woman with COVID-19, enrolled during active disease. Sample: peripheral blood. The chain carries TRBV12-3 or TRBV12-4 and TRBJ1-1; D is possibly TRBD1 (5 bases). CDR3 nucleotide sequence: TGTGCCAGCAGTCGACAGAGAAACACTGAAGCTTTCTTT. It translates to CASSRQRNTEAFF.